This T cell receptor (beta chain) was identified during a study of human T cells and chemical hapten exposure. This clonotype has at least ten counts. MiXCR, run by TCRdb on the RACE reads, gives a single entry per CDR3 protein. The sample lists 95,000 to 150,000 distinct CDR3 sequences, about 10% seen once, with about 2.4% in the top ten. As for time point: patch test 3, about 24 weeks after DPC sensitization. The treatment is: therapeutic diphenylcyclopropenone sensitization with weekly scalp DPC. The CDR3 is 12 amino acids. Trimming stripped 5 bases from V and 8 bases from J, with 10 bases between. Germline lookup yields CDR1 SEHNR and CDR2 FQNEAQ (reference sequence).

This receptor was taken from a woman aged 45-65 years with alopecia areata. Some clones in this sample may be carry-over from other donors' samples. This chain links TRBV7-9 with TRBJ1-3, with D perhaps matching TRBD1 (5 bases). Sequenced material: whole blood, taken in connection with sensitization to the hapten diphenylcyclopropenone (DPC). CDR3 sequence reads: CASSRMGDTIYF. In nucleotides, the CDR3 is TGTGCCAGCAGCCGGATGGGGGACACCATATATTTT.